These 29 T cell receptor beta chains were all obtained from the same sample, sequenced in a study of CD8 T cells in ankylosing spondylitis. Their antigens are not known. One entry per CDR3 protein results from TCRdb running MiXCR on the 5' RACE reads. The sample yields about 400,000 distinct CDR3 sequences, approximately 20% seen once. Study-wide results and limits: Several highly homologous variants formed a TCR beta motif that appeared characteristic of ankylosing spondylitis blood.

Sequencing was done on a sample of blood, either unsorted or a sorted T cell fraction (not recorded which). The receptor set was obtained from a male donor with ankylosing spondylitis.

The rearrangement links TRBV14 to TRBJ1-2; 8 bases line up with TRBD1. The CDR3 is made up of 15 amino acids. Germline V gene data show CDR1 as SGHDN and CDR2 as FVKESK. V trimming: 2 bases; J trimming: 4 bases; junction bases outside the gene matches: 6. CDR3 DNA: TGTGCCAGCAGCCAACGACAGGGGATCGGCTATGGCTACACCTTC. It yields the protein CASSQRQGIGYGYTF.

This clonotype was seen only a few times. The V gene is TRBV28, the J gene TRBJ2-3; 9 nucleotides match TRBD2. With V trimmed by 10 bases and J by 2 bases, 10 bases remained unmatched. The CDR3 runs 15 residues. Germline lookup yields CDR1 MDHEN and CDR2 SYDVKM. CDR3 nucleotide sequence: TGTGCCACCCAGCTAGCGGGACCTTTCACAGATACGCAGTATTTT. Its translation: CATQLAGPFTDTQYF.

In regard to this clonotype: One end of the junction fails to match germline, which may point to a read error. The chain has TRBV5-1 and TRBJ2-5; TRBD1 matches 8 bases. CDR1 SGHRS and CDR2 YFSETQ come from the germline V gene. The CDR3 has 14 residues. DNA of the CDR3: TGTGCCAGCAGCTTAGGACAGGGAGGAGAGACCCAGTACTTC. Its translation is CASSLGQGGETQYF.

The chain couples TRBV5-1 to TRBJ1-3; the D is unclear. The CDR3 length is 14 residues. Germline lookup yields CDR1 SGHRS and CDR2 YFSETQ. Trimming stripped 2 bases from V and 4 bases from J, with 10 bases between. The CDR3: CASSFGLRGNTIYF. The CDR3 DNA reads TGCGCCAGCAGCTTCGGCCTACGCGGAAACACCATATATTTT.

This clonotype was counted only a few times. The chain carries TRBV5-1 and TRBJ2-1, with D possibly being TRBD1 (5 bases). Germline V lookup: CDR1 SGHRS, CDR2 YFSETQ. With 0 bases removed from V and 6 bases from J, the gap between germline ends came to 13 bases. The CDR3 contains 15 residues. CDR3: CASSLGEGALNEQFF. In DNA form, the CDR3 reads TGCGCCAGCAGCTTGGGGGAAGGGGCCCTCAATGAGCAGTTCTTC.

This rearrangement joins TRBV9 to TRBJ2-1; maybe TRBD2 (5 bases). V was shortened by 3 bases and J by 4 bases, with 17 bases between the two germline ends. This CDR3 has 16 amino acids. Germline V lookup: CDR1 SGDLS, CDR2 YYNGEE. The CDR3 is CASSAPGSGPYNEQFF. The CDR3 DNA sequence: TGTGCCAGCAGCGCCCCCGGCAGCGGCCCATACAATGAGCAGTTCTTC. Full variable domain (rest looked up from reference TRBV9 and TRBJ2-1): DSGVTQTPKHLITATGQRVTLRCSPRSGDLSVYWYQQSLDQGLQFLIQYYNGEERAKGNILERFSAQQFPDLHSELNLSSLELGDSALYFCASSAPGSGPYNEQFFGPGTRLTVL.

The chain employs TRBV25-1 and TRBJ2-1, with 7 bases identical to TRBD1. J lost 7 bases, V lost 7 bases, and 16 bases had no gene match. From germline, CDR1 is MGHDK and CDR2 SYGVNS. This CDR3 is built from 16 residues. This CDR3 reads CASNRAGGPTGNEQFF. The CDR3 region has the DNA TGTGCCAGCAATAGAGCAGGGGGACCCACGGGGAATGAGCAGTTCTTC.

This chain uses TRBV28 with TRBJ2-5; TRBD2 aligns across 8 bases. The CDR3 contains 16 residues. Germline CDR1 reads MDHEN; CDR2 reads SYDVKM. Losses at the gene ends were 6 bases for V and 2 bases for J; bases not matched to a gene: 11. For the CDR3, the DNA is TGTGCCAGCAGCCATCCCGGACTAGCTACACAAGAGACCCAGTACTTC. It translates to CASSHPGLATQETQYF.

The chain combines TRBV29-1 with TRBJ1-5; 7 bases map to TRBD1. Germline trimming cut 0 bases from V and 15 bases from J; bases unmatched to any gene: 11. The CDR3 consists of 13 residues. Germline CDR1 and CDR2: SQVTM and ANQGSEA. In DNA form, the CDR3 reads TGCAGCGTTGAAGATTCGGGACAGACCGGTAGGCATTTT. This codes for CSVEDSGQTGRHF.

The rearrangement uses TRBV2 and TRBJ1-5; a possible D gene is TRBD1 (5 bases). This CDR3 region has 15 residues. Deletions cut 5 bases from V and 0 bases from J, with 11 bases between. Per the germline V gene, CDR1 is SNHLY and CDR2 is FYNNEI. The CDR3 DNA is TGTGCCAGCAGTTGGACAAGCGATAGCAATCAGCCCCAGCATTTT. The encoded protein is CASSWTSDSNQPQHF.

This clonotype was picked up a small number of times. The chain uses TRBV12-3 or TRBV12-4 and TRBJ2-5; 11 positions match TRBD2. CDR3 length equals 13 residues. Unmatched junction bases numbered 2, after V lost 6 bases and J lost 5 bases. The CDR3 bases are TGTGCCAGCAGACTAGCGGGAGCTGAGACCCAGTACTTC. It codes for CASRLAGAETQYF.

This clonotype was counted many times. J is TRBJ2-7 and V is TRBV27; 10 positions agree with TRBD1. After removal of 6 bases from V and 2 bases from J, the junction contained 1 base not matched to a gene. Germline V CDR1 and CDR2: MNHEY, SMNVEV (reference sequence). CDR3 length: 13 residues. The CDR3: CASRGQGAYEQYF. The CDR3 nucleotides are TGTGCCAGCAGAGGACAGGGGGCCTACGAGCAGTACTTC.

The genes are TRBV5-1 and TRBJ2-3, with TRBD2 matching 9 bases. The CDR3 loop spans 17 amino acids. V gave up 0 bases and J gave up 0 bases; unmatched junction bases: 5. Per germline, CDR1 SGHRS and CDR2 YFSETQ. The CDR3 DNA follows: TGCGCCAGCAGCTTGGCGCTAGCGGGAACTAGCACAGATACGCAGTATTTT. Its translation is CASSLALAGTSTDTQYF.

The V call is TRBV7-9, the J call TRBJ2-5; no reliable D call. Trimming took 4 bases from V and 5 from J, leaving 17 bases between them. The CDR3 runs to 15 residues. Per the germline V gene, CDR1 is SEHNR and CDR2 is FQNEAQ (reference sequence). CDR3 DNA sequence: TGTGCCAGCAGCTCAACGCTCGGGCCCCCGGAGACCCAGTACTTC. Amino acid sequence: CASSSTLGPPETQYF.

The table lists this clonotype with many counts. The chain uses TRBV12-3 or TRBV12-4 and TRBJ1-1; 9 nucleotides align to TRBD1. V trimming: 11 bases; J trimming: 1 base; junction bases outside the gene matches: 8. This CDR3 region has 14 residues. DNA for the CDR3: TGTGCCGTCAAGACAGGGGGTTCGAACACTGAAGCTTTCTTT. Protein sequence: CAVKTGGSNTEAFF.

V is TRBV20-1 and J is TRBJ2-1; 8 nucleotides line up with TRBD2. With V trimmed by 0 bases and J by 5 bases, 9 bases remained unmatched. The CDR3 has 16 amino acids. Per the germline V gene, CDR1 is DFQATT and CDR2 is SNEGSKA (reference sequence). The chain's CDR3 is CSARDIWREVHNEQFF. In DNA, the CDR3 is TGCAGTGCTAGAGATATATGGCGGGAGGTCCACAATGAGCAGTTCTTC.

The chain is built from TRBV6-5 and TRBJ2-1; 9 positions agree with TRBD2. Germline V CDR1 and CDR2: MNHEY, SVGAGI. This CDR3 is built from 16 residues. V lost 4 bases and J lost 6; bases outside the gene matches: 10. The CDR3 loop is CASSSGGGRAINEQFF. In DNA form, the CDR3 reads TGTGCCAGCAGTTCCGGGGGCGGGAGGGCCATCAATGAGCAGTTCTTC.

This clonotype has only a few counts. V gene TRBV19 combines with J gene TRBJ2-1, with 9 bases fitting TRBD2. CDR1 and CDR2 (germline): LNHDA, SQIVND (reference sequence). V shed 6 bases and J 2 bases; nucleotides not matched to a gene: 11. This CDR3 has 17 amino acids. The CDR3 loop is CASSLHRAGGTYNEQFF. In nucleotides, the CDR3 is TGTGCCAGTAGCCTACACCGAGCGGGAGGAACCTACAATGAGCAGTTCTTC.

This clonotype was counted many times. The rearrangement joins TRBV5-5 to TRBJ1-6; tentative D call: TRBD1 (5 bases). The CDR3 contains 13 residues. Germline CDR1 reads SGHKS; CDR2 reads YYEKEE (reference sequence). V dropped 0 bases and J dropped 8 bases, with 6 bases sitting between them. The CDR3 region has the DNA TGTGCCAGCAGCTTGGGGGGGGATTCACCCCTCCACTTT. Its translation is CASSLGGDSPLHF.

This clonotype was recorded a few times. The chain couples TRBV9 to TRBJ2-3; tentatively, D is TRBD1 (6 bases). CDR1 and CDR2 (germline): SGDLS, YYNGEE. Trimming took 6 bases from V and 6 from J, leaving 17 bases between them. The CDR3 runs to 14 residues. CDR3: CASNPGAPGDTQYF. In DNA form, the CDR3 reads TGTGCCAGCAATCCAGGGGCTCCTGGGGATACGCAGTATTTT.

The chain recombines TRBV9 with TRBJ1-1, with 8 bases that match TRBD1. Germline V gene data show CDR1 as SGDLS and CDR2 as YYNGEE. The J segment lost 2 bases and the V segment lost 0 bases, leaving 9 bases of the junction unmatched. The CDR3 length is 17 residues. The CDR3 region is CASSVGWVAGGNTEAFF. In DNA form, the CDR3 reads TGTGCCAGCAGCGTAGGCTGGGTGGCAGGGGGCAACACTGAAGCTTTCTTT.

The chain employs TRBV11-2 and TRBJ1-4; 10 nucleotides agree with TRBD1. Trimming at V came to 1 base and at J to 8 bases, leaving 7 bases not matched to a gene. CDR1 and CDR2 (germline): SGHAT, FQNNGV. The CDR3 length is 16 residues. CDR3 in amino acids: CASSLVRGTGAEKLFF. The CDR3 nucleotides are TGTGCCAGCAGCTTAGTACGTGGGACAGGGGCCGAAAAACTGTTTTTT.

The J gene is TRBJ2-5, the V gene TRBV28; no clear D gene. V was pared by 8 bases and J by 5 bases, with 15 bases between. The V gene's germline CDR1 is MDHEN and CDR2 SYDVKM. The CDR3 is 13 amino acids. The DNA for the CDR3 is TGTGCCAGCCTTGCCCCCTCAAGGGAGACCCAGTACTTC. Translating it yields CASLAPSRETQYF.

The sample holds a few counts of this clonotype. The chain has TRBV28 and TRBJ2-3; 12 positions match TRBD1. V lost 5 bases and J lost 5; bases outside the gene matches: 14. This CDR3 is 18 amino acids long. Germline V lookup: CDR1 MDHEN, CDR2 SYDVKM. CDR3: CASSGTSGTGGSGDTQYF. In DNA form, the CDR3 reads TGTGCCAGCAGTGGGACTTCCGGGACAGGGGGCTCTGGAGATACGCAGTATTTT.

The chain joins TRBV12-3 or TRBV12-4 to TRBJ2-1; 7 bases fit TRBD2. The V gene end was trimmed by 6 bases and the J gene end by 4 bases; junction bases not matched to a gene: 3. The CDR3 loop spans 13 amino acids. CDR3 DNA sequence: TGTGCCAGCAGGCCGGGACTATACAATGAGCAGTTCTTC. This codes for CASRPGLYNEQFF.

The chain employs TRBV12-3 or TRBV12-4 and TRBJ2-3; D unclear. Trimming removed 4 bases from V and 2 bases from J, with 13 bases in between. The CDR3 length is 15 residues. CDR3: CASSSQTKFTDTQYF. CDR3 coding DNA: TGTGCCAGCAGTTCACAGACCAAGTTCACAGATACGCAGTATTTT.

This clonotype appeared a single time. The chain links TRBV7-9 to TRBJ1-5; D is undetermined. Looked up from germline, CDR1 is SEHNR and CDR2 is FQNEAQ (reference sequence). The CDR3 length is 16 residues. V was clipped by 4 bases and J by 0 bases, with 13 bases between them. In DNA form, the CDR3 reads TGTGCCAGCAGCTCCCGGGAGTCTAATAGCAATCAGCCCCAGCATTTT. Its protein product is CASSSRESNSNQPQHF.

A few counts support this clonotype. This chain links TRBV5-1 with TRBJ2-5; 11 bases map to TRBD2. The CDR3 runs 15 residues. The junction had 6 bases not matched to a gene; V was cut back by 4 bases and J by 4 bases. CDR1 and CDR2 from the germline V gene are SGHRS and YFSETQ. The CDR3 DNA sequence: TGCGCCAGCAGCCGTCTAGCGGGAGGTCGAGAGACCCAGTACTTC. Translating gives CASSRLAGGRETQYF.

In this sample, this clonotype turned up a few times. The rearrangement uses TRBV5-5 and TRBJ2-1; TRBD1 aligns across 7 bases. J was trimmed by 9 bases and V by 6 bases; bases with no gene match: 12. Germline CDR1 SGHKS, CDR2 YYEKEE (reference sequence). CDR3 length: 14 residues. The CDR3 bases are TGTGCCAGCAAAACTGAGGGGGCGCGCGGTGAGCAGTTCTTC. The encoded protein is CASKTEGARGEQFF.